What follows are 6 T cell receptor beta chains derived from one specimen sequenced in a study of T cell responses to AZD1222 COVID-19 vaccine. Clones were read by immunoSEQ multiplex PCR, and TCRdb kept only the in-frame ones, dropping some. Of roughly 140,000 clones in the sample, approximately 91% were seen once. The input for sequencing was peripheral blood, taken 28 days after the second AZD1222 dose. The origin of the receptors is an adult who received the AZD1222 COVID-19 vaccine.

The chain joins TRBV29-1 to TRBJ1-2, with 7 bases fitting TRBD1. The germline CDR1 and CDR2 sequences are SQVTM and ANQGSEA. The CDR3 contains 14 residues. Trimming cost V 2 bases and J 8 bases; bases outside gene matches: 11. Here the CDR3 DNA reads TGCAGCGTTGAATACCCCGGGACAGCCGCGGGCTACACCTTC. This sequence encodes CSVEYPGTAAGYTF.

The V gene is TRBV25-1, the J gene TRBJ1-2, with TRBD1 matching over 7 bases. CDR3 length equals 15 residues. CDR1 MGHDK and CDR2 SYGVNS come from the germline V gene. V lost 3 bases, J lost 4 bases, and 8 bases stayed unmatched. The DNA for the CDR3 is TGTGCCAGCAGTGACGGAACAGGGGTTGGCTATGGCTACACCTTC. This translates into CASSDGTGVGYGYTF.

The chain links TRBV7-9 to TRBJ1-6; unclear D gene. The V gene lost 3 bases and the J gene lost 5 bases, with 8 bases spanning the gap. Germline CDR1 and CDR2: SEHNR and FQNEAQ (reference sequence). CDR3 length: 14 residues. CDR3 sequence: CASSFEGHNSPLHF. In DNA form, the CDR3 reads TGTGCCAGCAGCTTTGAGGGCCATAATTCACCCCTCCACTTT.

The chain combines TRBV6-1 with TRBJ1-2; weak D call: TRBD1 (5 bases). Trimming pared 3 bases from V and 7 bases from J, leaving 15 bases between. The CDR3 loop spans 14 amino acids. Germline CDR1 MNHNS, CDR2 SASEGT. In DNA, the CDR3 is TGTGCCAGCAGTGAGAGGGGACGTCGAAGTGGCTACACCTTC. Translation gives CASSERGRRSGYTF.

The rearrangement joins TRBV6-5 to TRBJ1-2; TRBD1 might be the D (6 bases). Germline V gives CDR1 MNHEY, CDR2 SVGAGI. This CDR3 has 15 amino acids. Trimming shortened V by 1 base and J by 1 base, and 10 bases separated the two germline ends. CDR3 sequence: CASSYFEGGNYGYTF. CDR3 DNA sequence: TGTGCCAGCAGTTACTTCGAAGGGGGTAACTATGGCTACACCTTC.

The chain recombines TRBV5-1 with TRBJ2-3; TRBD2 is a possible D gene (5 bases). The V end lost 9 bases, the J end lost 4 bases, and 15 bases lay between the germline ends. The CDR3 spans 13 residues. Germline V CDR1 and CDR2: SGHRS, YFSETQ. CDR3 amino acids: CAKEAPSPDTQYF. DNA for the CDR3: TGCGCCAAGGAGGCCCCCTCCCCAGATACGCAGTATTTT.